This section outlines one T cell receptor beta chain sequence together with its context. The data were produced by immunoSEQ multiplex PCR, yet TCRdb's version contains in-frame clones alone and is incomplete. The profile covers about 41,000 clones, with roughly nine tenths appearing a single time and over 0.55% taken by the ten largest. Germline assignment: CDR1 SGHNT and CDR2 YYREEE (reference sequence). The CDR3 runs 13 residues. Between the trimmed V and J ends, which lost 2 bases and 5 bases, there was a span of 11 bases. This specimen belongs to a study of T cell changes during pregnancy in multiple sclerosis.

This receptor was taken from a female donor with multiple sclerosis, enrolled in a pregnancy study. This chain connects TRBV5-4 to TRBJ2-7; D may be TRBD2 (5 bases). The sample was CD4+ T cells from peripheral blood mononuclear cells, taken in the first trimester of pregnancy. In DNA form, the CDR3 reads TGTGCCAGCAGCTTTTTTTCGCGGGACGAGCAGTACTTC. Amino acids: CASSFFSRDEQYF.